One T cell receptor (beta chain) is described in this entry. The antigen is not known. Combining a sample-barcoded 5' primer with a J-beta primer mix, a second PCR ran for about 6 to 11 cycles. In TCRdb, the 5' RACE reads were re-called with MiXCR into one record per CDR3 protein. Of hundreds of thousands of distinct CDR3 sequences in the sample, about 36% were seen once. The V end lost 8 bases, the J end lost 7 bases, and 15 bases lay between the germline ends. CDR3 length: 13 residues. Germline assignment: CDR1 SGHTA and CDR2 FQGNSA. This entry belongs to a study of blood T cells in healthy people across ages. Study background: Template switching recovered approximately one barcoded beta molecule for every two T cells. Findings and limits, study-wide: Unsorted PBMC material precluded a definitive naive versus antigen-experienced comparison.

The receptor was isolated from a man aged 18 to 29 in good health. Source material: blood. This chain joins TRBV7-2 and TRBJ1-5; D gene uncertain. DNA of the CDR3: TGTGCCAGCGGTATCAGGTTTGAGCAGCCCCAGCATTTT. Protein product: CASGIRFEQPQHF.